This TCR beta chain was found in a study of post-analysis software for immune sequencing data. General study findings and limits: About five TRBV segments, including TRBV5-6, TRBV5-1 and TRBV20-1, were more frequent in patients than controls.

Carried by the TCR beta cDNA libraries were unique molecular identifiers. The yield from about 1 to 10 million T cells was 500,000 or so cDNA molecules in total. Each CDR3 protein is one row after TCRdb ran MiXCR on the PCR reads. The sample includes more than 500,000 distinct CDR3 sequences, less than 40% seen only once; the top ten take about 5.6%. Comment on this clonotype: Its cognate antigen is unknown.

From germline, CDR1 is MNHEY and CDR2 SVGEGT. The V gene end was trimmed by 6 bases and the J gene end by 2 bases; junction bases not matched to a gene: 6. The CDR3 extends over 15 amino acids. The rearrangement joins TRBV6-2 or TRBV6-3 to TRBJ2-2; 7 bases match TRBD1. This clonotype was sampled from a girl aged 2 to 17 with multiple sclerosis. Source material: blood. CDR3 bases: TGTGCCAGCAGCCGAGGGACAGCTAACACCGGGGAGCTGTTTTTT. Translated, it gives CASSRGTANTGELFF.